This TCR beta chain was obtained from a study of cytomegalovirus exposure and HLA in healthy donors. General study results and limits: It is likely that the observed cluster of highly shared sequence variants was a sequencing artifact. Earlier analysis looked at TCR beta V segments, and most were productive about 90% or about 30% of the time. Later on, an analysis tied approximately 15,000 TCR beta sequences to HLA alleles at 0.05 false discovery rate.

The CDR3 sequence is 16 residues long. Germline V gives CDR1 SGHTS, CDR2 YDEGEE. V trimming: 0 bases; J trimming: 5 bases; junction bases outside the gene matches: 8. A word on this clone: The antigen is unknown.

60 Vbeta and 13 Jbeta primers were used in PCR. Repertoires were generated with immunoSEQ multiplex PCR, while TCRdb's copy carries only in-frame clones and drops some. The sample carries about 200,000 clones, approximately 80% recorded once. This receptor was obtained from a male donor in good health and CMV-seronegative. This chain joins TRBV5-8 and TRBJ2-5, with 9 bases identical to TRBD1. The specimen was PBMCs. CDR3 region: CASSLDPDRGGETQYF. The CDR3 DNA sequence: TGTGCCAGCAGCTTGGATCCGGACAGGGGAGGGGAGACCCAGTACTTC.